This T cell receptor beta chain was found in a study of cytomegalovirus exposure and HLA in healthy donors. Study outcomes and limitations: Segments of the TCR beta V type were, in most cases, productive about 87% or about 30% of the time in an earlier analysis.

Notes on this clone: Its antigen remains unidentified.

In the PCR, 60 Vbeta and 13 Jbeta primers were used. As handled by the study authors: It was a later analysis that counted tens of millions of unique TCR beta chains, of which some 9.9 million were shared. TCRdb's copy holds only in-frame clones and misses some; the assay was immunoSEQ multiplex PCR. That table is the source of V, J and clone size, and D and trimming were worked out from the DNA. The sample lists 200,000 or so clones; around 81% were seen once. CDR1 and CDR2 (germline): MGHRA, YSYEKL. With 0 bases removed from V and 5 bases from J, the gap between germline ends came to 17 bases. This CDR3 is 17 amino acids long.

The TCR was taken from a woman in her late teens or twenties in good health and CMV-seropositive. The sequencing input was PBMCs. The genes are TRBV4-1 and TRBJ2-1, with D possibly matching TRBD2 (6 bases). CDR3 amino acids: CASSQEGGWGSDNEQFF. The DNA of the CDR3 is TGCGCCAGCAGCCAAGAGGGAGGATGGGGATCTGACAATGAGCAGTTCTTC.